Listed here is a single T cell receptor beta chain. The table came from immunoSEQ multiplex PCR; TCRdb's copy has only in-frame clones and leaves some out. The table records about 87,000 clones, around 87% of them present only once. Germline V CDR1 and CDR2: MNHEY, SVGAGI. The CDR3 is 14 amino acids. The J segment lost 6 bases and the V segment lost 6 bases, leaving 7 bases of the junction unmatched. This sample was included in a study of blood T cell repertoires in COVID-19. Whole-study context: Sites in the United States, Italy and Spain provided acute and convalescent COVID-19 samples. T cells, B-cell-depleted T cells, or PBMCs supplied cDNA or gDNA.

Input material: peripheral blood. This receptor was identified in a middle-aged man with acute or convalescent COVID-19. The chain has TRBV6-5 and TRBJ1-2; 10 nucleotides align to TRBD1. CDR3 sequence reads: CASSITGTGDGYTF. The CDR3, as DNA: TGTGCCAGCAGCATAACCGGGACAGGGGATGGCTACACCTTC.